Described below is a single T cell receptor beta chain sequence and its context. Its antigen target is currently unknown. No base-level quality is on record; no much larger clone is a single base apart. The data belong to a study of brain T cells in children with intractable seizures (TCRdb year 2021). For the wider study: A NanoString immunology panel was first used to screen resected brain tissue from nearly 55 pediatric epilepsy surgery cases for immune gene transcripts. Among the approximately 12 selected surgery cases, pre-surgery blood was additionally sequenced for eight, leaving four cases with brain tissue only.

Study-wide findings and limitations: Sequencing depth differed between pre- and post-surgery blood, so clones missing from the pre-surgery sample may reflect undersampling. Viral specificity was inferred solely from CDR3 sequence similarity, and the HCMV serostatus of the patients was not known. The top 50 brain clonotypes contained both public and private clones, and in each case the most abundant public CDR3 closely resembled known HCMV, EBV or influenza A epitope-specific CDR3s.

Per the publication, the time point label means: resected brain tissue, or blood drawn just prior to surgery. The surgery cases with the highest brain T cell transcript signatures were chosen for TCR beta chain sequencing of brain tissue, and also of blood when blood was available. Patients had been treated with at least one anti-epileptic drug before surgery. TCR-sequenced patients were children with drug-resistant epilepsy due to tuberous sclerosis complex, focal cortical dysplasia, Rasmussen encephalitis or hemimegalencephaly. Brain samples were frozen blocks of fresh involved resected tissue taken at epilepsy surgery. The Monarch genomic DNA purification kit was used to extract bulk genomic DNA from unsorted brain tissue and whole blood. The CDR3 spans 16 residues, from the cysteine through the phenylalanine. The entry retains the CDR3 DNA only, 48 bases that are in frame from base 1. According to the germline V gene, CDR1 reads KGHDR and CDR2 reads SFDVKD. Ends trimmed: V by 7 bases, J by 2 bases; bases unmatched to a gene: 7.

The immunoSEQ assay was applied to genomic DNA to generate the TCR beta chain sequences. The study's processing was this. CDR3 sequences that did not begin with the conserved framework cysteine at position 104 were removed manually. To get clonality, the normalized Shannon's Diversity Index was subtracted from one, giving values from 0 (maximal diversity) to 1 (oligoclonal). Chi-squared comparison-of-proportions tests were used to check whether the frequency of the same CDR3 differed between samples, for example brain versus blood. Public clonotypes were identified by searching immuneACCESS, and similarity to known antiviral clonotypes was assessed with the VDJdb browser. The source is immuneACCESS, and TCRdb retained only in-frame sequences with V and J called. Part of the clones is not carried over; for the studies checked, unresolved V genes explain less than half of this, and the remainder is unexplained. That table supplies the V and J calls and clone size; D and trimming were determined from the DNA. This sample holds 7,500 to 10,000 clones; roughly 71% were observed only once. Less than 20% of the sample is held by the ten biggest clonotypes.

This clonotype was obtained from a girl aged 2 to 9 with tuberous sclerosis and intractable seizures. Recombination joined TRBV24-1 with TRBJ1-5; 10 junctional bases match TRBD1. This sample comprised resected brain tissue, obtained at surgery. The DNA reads TGTGCCACCAGCCCCGGGACAGGGGCCCGCAATCAGCCCCAGCATTTT. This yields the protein CATSPGTGARNQPQHF.